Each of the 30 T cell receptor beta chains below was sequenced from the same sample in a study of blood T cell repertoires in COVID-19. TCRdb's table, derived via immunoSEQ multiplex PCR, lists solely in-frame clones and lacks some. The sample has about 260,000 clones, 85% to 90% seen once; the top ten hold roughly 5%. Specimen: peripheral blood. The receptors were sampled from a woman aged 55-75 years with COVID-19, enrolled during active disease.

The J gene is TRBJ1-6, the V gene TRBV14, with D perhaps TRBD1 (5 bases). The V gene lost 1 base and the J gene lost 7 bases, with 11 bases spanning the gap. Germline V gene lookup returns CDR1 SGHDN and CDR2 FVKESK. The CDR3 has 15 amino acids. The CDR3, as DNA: TGTGCCAGCAGCCAAGTTCAGGGCAGCAATTCACCCCTCCACTTT. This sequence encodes CASSQVQGSNSPLHF.

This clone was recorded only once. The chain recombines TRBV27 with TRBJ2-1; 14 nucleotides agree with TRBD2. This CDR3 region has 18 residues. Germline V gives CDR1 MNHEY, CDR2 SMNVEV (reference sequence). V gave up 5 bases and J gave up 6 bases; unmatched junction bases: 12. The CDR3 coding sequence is TGTGCCAGCAGTCCGAGAAGAGCAGGGACTAGCGGGGGCAATGAGCAGTTCTTC. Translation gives CASSPRRAGTSGGNEQFF.

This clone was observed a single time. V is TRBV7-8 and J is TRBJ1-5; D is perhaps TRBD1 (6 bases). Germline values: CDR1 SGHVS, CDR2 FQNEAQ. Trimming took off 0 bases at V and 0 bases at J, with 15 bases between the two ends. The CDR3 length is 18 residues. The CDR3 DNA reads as TGTGCCAGCAGCTTAGCGTGGGAGACAGGCCGTAGCAATCAGCCCCAGCATTTT. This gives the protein CASSLAWETGRSNQPQHF.

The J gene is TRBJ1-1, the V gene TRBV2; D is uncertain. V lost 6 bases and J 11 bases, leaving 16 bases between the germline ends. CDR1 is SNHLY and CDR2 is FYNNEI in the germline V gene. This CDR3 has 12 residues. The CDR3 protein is CASSENDIRAFF. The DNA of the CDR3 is TGTGCCAGCAGCGAGAACGACATTCGGGCTTTCTTT.

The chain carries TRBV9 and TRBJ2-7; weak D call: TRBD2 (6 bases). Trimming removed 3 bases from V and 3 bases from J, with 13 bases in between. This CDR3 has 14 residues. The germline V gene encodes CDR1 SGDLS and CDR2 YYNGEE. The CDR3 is CASSAQSGGYEQYF. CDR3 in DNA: TGTGCCAGCAGCGCGCAGTCCGGGGGCTACGAGCAGTACTTC.

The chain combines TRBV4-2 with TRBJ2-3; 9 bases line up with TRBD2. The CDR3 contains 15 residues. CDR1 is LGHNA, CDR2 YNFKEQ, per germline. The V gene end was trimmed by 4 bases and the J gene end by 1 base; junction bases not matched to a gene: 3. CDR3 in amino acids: CASSPTSGGTDTQYF. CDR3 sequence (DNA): TGTGCCAGCAGCCCGACTAGCGGTGGCACAGATACGCAGTATTTT.

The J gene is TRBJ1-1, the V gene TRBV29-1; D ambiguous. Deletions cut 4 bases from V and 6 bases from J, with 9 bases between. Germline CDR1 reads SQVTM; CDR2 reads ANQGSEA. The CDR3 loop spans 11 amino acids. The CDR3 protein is CSVGADAEAFF. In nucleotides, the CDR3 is TGCAGCGTTGGGGCAGACGCTGAAGCTTTCTTT.

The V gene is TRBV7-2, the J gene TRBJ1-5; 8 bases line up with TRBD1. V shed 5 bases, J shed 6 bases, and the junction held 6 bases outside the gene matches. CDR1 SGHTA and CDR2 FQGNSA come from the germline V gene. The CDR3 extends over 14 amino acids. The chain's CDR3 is CASSHDRGGQPQHF. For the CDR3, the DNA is TGTGCCAGCAGCCACGACAGGGGCGGTCAGCCCCAGCATTTT. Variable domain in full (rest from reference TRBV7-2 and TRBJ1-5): GAGVSQSPSNKVTEKGKDVELRCDPISGHTALYWYRQSLGQGLEFLIYFQGNSAPDKSGLPSDRFSAERTGGSVSTLTIQRTQQEDSAVYLCASSHDRGGQPQHFGDGTRLSIL.

Written as DNA, the CDR3 is TGTGCCAGCAGCCCCCGGGACAGGACCAACACTGAAGCTTTCTTT. Translated, it gives CASSPRDRTNTEAFF. V and J are TRBV9 and TRBJ1-1; 8 bases align to TRBD1. Germline V gene lookup returns CDR1 SGDLS and CDR2 YYNGEE. This CDR3 is built from 15 residues. The trim removed 4 bases at V and 2 bases at J, leaving 7 bases unmatched.

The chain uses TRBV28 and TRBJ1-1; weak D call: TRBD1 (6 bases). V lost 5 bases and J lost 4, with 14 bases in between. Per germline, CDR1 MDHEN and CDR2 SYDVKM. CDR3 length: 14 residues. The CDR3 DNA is TGTGCCAGCAGTCGGAACAGGGTTGGCACTGAAGCTTTCTTT. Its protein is CASSRNRVGTEAFF.

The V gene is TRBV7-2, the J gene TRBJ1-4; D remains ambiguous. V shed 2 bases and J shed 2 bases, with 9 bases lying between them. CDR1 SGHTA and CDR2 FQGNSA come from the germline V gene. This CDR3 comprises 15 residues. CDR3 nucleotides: TGTGCCAGCAGCTTACGGTGGTCGACTAATGAAAAACTGTTTTTT. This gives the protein CASSLRWSTNEKLFF.

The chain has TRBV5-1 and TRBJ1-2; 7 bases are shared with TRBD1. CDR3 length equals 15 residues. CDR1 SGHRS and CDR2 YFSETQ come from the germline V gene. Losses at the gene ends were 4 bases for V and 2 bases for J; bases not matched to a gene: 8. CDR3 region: CASSRGTEGNYGYTF. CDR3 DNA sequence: TGCGCCAGCAGCCGGGGGACAGAAGGGAACTATGGCTACACCTTC.

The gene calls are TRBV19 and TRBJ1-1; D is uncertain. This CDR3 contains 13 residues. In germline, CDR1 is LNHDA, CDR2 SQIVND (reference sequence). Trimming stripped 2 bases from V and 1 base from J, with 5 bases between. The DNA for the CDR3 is TGTGCCAGTAGTATAAGCTGGAACACTGAAGCTTTCTTT. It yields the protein CASSISWNTEAFF.

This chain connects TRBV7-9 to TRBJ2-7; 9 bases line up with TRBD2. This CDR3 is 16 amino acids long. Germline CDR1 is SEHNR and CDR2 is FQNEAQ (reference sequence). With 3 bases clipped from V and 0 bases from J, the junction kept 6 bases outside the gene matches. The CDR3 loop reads CASSLLSGSLSYEQYF. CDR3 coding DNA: TGTGCCAGCAGCTTGCTTAGCGGGAGTCTCTCCTACGAGCAGTACTTC.

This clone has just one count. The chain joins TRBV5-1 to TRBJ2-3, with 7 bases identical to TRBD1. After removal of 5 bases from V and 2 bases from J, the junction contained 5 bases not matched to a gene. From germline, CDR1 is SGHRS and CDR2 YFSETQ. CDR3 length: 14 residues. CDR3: CASRTGINTDTQYF. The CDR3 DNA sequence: TGCGCCAGCAGGACAGGGATCAACACAGATACGCAGTATTTT.

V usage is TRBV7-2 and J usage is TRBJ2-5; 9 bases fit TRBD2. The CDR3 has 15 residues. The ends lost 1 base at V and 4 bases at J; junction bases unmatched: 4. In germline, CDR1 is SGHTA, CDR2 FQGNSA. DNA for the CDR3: TGTGCCAGCAGCTTAGAGTCTAGCGGGATAGAGACCCAGTACTTC. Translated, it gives CASSLESSGIETQYF.

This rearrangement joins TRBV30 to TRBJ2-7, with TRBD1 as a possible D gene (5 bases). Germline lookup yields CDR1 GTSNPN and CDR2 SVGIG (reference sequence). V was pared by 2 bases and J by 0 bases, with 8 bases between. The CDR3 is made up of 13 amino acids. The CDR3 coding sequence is TGTGCCTGGAGTCCCAGGGCCTCCTACGAGCAGTACTTC. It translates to CAWSPRASYEQYF.

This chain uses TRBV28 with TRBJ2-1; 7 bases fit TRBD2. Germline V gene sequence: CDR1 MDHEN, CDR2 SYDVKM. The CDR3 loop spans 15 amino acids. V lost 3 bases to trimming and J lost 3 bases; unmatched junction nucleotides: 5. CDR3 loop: CASSLGGRDYNEQFF. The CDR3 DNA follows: TGTGCCAGCAGTTTGGGAGGGAGGGACTACAATGAGCAGTTCTTC.

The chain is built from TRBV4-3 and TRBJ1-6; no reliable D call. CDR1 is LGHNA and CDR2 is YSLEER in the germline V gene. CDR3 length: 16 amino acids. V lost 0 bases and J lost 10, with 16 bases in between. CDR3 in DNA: TGCGCCAGCAGCCAAGATCGGGGAAGGGTTGGGTCACCCCTCCACTTT. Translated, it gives CASSQDRGRVGSPLHF.

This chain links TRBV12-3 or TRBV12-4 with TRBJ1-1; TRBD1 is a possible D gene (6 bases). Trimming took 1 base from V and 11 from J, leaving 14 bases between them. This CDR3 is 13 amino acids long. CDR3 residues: CASSLEQGMKAFF. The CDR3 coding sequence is TGTGCCAGCAGTTTAGAACAGGGTATGAAGGCTTTCTTT.

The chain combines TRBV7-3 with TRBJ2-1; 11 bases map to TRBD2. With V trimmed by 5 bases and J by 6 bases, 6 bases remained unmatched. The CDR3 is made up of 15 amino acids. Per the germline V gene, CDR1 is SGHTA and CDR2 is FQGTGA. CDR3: CASSLTSGSLNEQFF. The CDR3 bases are TGTGCCAGCAGCCTTACTAGCGGGAGCCTCAATGAGCAGTTCTTC.

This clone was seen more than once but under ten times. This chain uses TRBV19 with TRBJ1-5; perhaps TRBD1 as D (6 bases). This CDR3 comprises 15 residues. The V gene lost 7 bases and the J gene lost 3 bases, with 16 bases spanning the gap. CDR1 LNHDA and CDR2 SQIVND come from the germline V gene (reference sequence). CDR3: CASMGAAYFNQPQHF. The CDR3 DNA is TGTGCCAGTATGGGGGCGGCTTATTTCAATCAGCCCCAGCATTTT.

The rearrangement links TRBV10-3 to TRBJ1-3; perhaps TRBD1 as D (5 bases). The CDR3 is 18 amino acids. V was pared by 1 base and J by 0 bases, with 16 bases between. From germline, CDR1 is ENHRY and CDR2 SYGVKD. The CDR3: CAISEYGPKGNSGNTIYF. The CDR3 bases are TGTGCCATCAGTGAGTACGGACCTAAGGGGAACTCTGGAAACACCATATATTTT.

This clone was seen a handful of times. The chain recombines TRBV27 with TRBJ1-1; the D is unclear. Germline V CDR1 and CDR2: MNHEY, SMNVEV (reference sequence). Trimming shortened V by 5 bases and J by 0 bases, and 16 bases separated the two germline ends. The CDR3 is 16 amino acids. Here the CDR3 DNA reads TGTGCCAGCAGTAAACAGTGGGTCTCTATGAACACTGAAGCTTTCTTT. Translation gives CASSKQWVSMNTEAFF.

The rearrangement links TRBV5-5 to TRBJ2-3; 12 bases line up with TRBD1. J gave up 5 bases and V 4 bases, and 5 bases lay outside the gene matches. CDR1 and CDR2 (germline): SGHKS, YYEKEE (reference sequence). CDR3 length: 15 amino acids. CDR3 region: CASSTGTGGVDTQYF. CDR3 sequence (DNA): TGTGCCAGCAGCACCGGGACAGGGGGCGTAGATACGCAGTATTTT.

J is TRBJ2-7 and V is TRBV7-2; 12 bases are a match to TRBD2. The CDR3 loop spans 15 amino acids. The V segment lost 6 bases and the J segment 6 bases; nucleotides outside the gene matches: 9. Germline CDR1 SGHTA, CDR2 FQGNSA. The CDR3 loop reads CASRESSGRGLEQYF. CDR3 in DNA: TGTGCCAGCAGGGAGTCTAGCGGGAGGGGACTCGAGCAGTACTTC.

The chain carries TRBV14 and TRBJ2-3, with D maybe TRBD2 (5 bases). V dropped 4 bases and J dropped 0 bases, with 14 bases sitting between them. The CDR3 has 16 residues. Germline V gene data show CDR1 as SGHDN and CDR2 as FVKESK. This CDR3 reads CASSPRVPSSTDTQYF. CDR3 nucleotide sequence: TGTGCCAGCAGCCCGCGGGTACCCAGTAGCACAGATACGCAGTATTTT.

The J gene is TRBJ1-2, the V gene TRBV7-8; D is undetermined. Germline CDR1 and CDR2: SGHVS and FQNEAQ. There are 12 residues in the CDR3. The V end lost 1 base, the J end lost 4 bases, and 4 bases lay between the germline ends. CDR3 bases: TGTGCCAGCAGCTTAGACAGCTATGGCTACACCTTC. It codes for CASSLDSYGYTF.

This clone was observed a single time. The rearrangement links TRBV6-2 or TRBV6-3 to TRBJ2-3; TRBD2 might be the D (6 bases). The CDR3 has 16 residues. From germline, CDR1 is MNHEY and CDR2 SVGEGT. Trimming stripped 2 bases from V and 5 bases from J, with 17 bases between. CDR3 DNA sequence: TGTGCCAGCAGTTACGAAAACCCGGGACTGGGAGATACGCAGTATTTT. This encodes CASSYENPGLGDTQYF.

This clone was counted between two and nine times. For the CDR3, the DNA is TGTGCCAGCAGTTTAGGGGGGTACTATGGCTACACCTTC. This sequence encodes CASSLGGYYGYTF. V usage is TRBV27 and J usage is TRBJ1-2, with D perhaps matching TRBD1 (5 bases). V was pared by 2 bases and J by 3 bases, with 7 bases between. The CDR3 loop spans 13 amino acids. Germline V lookup: CDR1 MNHEY, CDR2 SMNVEV (reference sequence).